Listed below are T cell receptor beta chains from one sample, sequenced in a study of CD8 T cells in Susac syndrome. TCRdb itself ran the immunoSEQ multiplex PCR reads through MiXCR, one entry per CDR3 protein. The sample has tens of thousands of distinct CDR3 sequences, over 75% seen once; the top ten hold 0.5% to 0.6%. The sequenced material came from CD8+ T cells from PBMCs. All receptors come from a human donor with multiple sclerosis. Each CDR3 is given with its conserved first and last residue. The order of the fields is D gene, V gene, clone size, J gene, CDR3 protein, CDR3 DNA. D genes are given only for firm matches. Some rows mark clone size as missing; the rest say once, few, many or name a class of expanded clone.

>-|TRBV5-1|-|TRBJ2-5
CASKALIGASSQETQYF
TGCGCCAGCAAGGCCCTGATAGGGGCCTCTTCTCAAGAGACCCAGTACTTC
>-|TRBV30|-|TRBJ2-7
CAWTRDKATYEQYF
TGTGCCTGGACTAGGGACAAGGCGACCTACGAGCAGTACTTC
>-|TRBV13|-|TRBJ2-7
CASSLSDEQYF
TGTGCCAGCAGCTTATCCGACGAGCAGTACTTC
>-|TRBV28|-|TRBJ2-1
CASSTDGDTSYNEQFF
TGTGCCAGCAGTACCGACGGGGACACCTCCTACAATGAGCAGTTCTTC
>-|TRBV9|-|TRBJ1-2
CASTQGGGLNGYTF
TGTGCCAGCACCCAAGGGGGGGGGCTCAATGGCTACACCTTC
>-|TRBV6-2/TRBV6-3|-|TRBJ2-1
CASSYTWGQYNEQFF
TGTGCCAGCAGTTACACCTGGGGACAATACAATGAGCAGTTCTTC
>-|TRBV27|-|TRBJ2-1
CASRTIYSSYNEQFF
TGTGCCAGCCGCACTATCTACAGCTCCTACAATGAGCAGTTCTTC
>TRBD2|TRBV5-4|-|TRBJ2-2
CASTTRRGVCRRLFF
TGTGCCAGCACCACTCGGCGGGGGGTTTGCCGGCGACTGTTTTTT
>TRBD2|TRBV6-6|-|TRBJ2-1
CASSYSGTSGYNEQFF
TGTGCCAGCAGTTATTCCGGGACTAGCGGGTACAATGAGCAGTTCTTC
>-|TRBV30|-|TRBJ1-1
CAWSAGYGSEAFF
TGTGCCTGGTCGGCAGGGTACGGTAGTGAAGCTTTCTTT
>TRBD1|TRBV5-1|-|TRBJ2-3
CASSLGTGISTDTQYF
TGCGCCAGCAGCTTGGGGACAGGAATTAGCACAGATACGCAGTATTTT
>-|TRBV5-6|-|TRBJ2-7
CASSFGTGTDIYEQYF
TGTGCCAGCAGCTTTGGTACCGGGACCGACATCTACGAGCAGTACTTC
>-|TRBV20-1|-|TRBJ2-2
CSALGDSANTGELFF
TGCAGTGCTCTCGGGGACTCCGCGAACACCGGGGAGCTGTTTTTT
>TRBD2|TRBV14|-|TRBJ2-1
CASAREGREQFF
TGTGCCAGTGCCAGGGAGGGGCGGGAGCAGTTCTTC
>-|TRBV4-1|-|TRBJ1-2
CASSQDRTVHYGYTF
TGCGCCAGCAGCCAAGATCGTACAGTTCACTATGGCTACACCTTC
>-|TRBV2|-|TRBJ2-3
CASRLRLGTDHLDTQYF
TGTGCCAGCAGACTTCGGTTAGGGACCGACCACCTAGATACGCAGTATTTT
>TRBD1|TRBV3-1|-|TRBJ1-3
CASSRTGLPSPSGNTIYF
TGTGCCAGCAGCCGGACAGGGTTACCCTCTCCCTCTGGAAACACCATATATTTT
>-|TRBV28|-|TRBJ1-5
CASSQYSNQPQHF
TGTGCCAGCAGCCAATATAGCAATCAGCCCCAGCATTTT
>TRBD2|TRBV18|-|TRBJ2-1
CASSPPFGGTNNEQFF
TGTGCCAGCTCACCACCGTTCGGGGGGACCAACAATGAGCAGTTCTTC
>-|TRBV19|-|TRBJ1-1
CASSPRGGTEAFF
TGTGCCAGTAGTCCGAGGGGGGGGACTGAAGCTTTCTTT
>TRBD2|TRBV19|-|TRBJ2-2
CASSKGLAPNTGELFF
TGTGCCAGTAGTAAGGGACTAGCTCCGAACACCGGGGAGCTGTTTTTT
>TRBD2|TRBV27|-|TRBJ2-5
CASSSQAGVQETQYF
TGTGCCAGCAGTTCGCAAGCGGGGGTCCAAGAGACCCAGTACTTC
>TRBD2|TRBV5-4|-|TRBJ2-5
CASSFWTSGEETQYF
TGTGCCAGCAGCTTTTGGACTAGCGGGGAAGAGACCCAGTACTTC
>-|TRBV15|-|TRBJ1-4
CATSRDQRTATNEKLFF
TGTGCCACCAGCAGAGATCAAAGGACAGCAACTAATGAAAAACTGTTTTTT
>TRBD1|TRBV4-2|-|TRBJ2-7
CASGTGAYEQYF
TGTGCCAGCGGGACAGGGGCCTACGAGCAGTACTTC
>-|TRBV2|-|TRBJ1-4
CASSSANFGGNEKLFF
TGTGCCAGCAGTTCGGCCAACTTCGGCGGTAATGAAAAACTGTTTTTT
>-|TRBV2|-|TRBJ2-2
CASSESQWELFF
TGTGCCAGCAGTGAGAGCCAGTGGGAGCTGTTTTTT
>-|TRBV5-6|-|TRBJ2-1
CASSSPGGSSYNEQFF
TGTGCCAGCAGCTCCCCGGGGGGCAGCTCCTACAATGAGCAGTTCTTC
>TRBD2|TRBV20-1|-|TRBJ2-3
CSARDPLAARTDTQYF
TGCAGTGCTAGAGATCCGCTAGCGGCACGAACAGATACGCAGTATTTT
>TRBD2|TRBV11-2|once|TRBJ2-2
CASTSGTSVIGELFF
TGTGCCAGCACCTCCGGGACTAGCGTGATCGGGGAGCTGTTTTTT
>-|TRBV9|-|TRBJ2-5
CASNLGRYQETQYF
TGTGCCAGCAACTTAGGACGGTACCAAGAGACCCAGTACTTC
>-|TRBV10-3|-|TRBJ1-2
CAISADSVYGYTF
TGTGCCATCAGTGCTGACAGTGTATATGGCTACACCTTC
>TRBD1|TRBV24-1|-|TRBJ2-5
CATSDPDREQETQYF
TGTGCCACCAGTGACCCCGACAGGGAACAAGAGACCCAGTACTTC
>-|TRBV9|once|TRBJ2-3
CASSVDFTDTQYF
TGTGCCAGCAGCGTAGACTTCACAGATACGCAGTATTTT
>-|TRBV28|-|TRBJ2-4
CASSFLGRGIQYF
TGTGCCAGCAGTTTTTTGGGACGCGGCATTCAGTACTTC
>-|TRBV5-6|-|TRBJ2-1
CASSLVPNEQFF
TGTGCCAGCAGCTTGGTGCCTAATGAGCAGTTCTTC
>-|TRBV27|-|TRBJ2-4
CASSLYRGADIQYF
TGTGCCAGCAGTTTATATAGGGGGGCAGACATTCAGTACTTC
>-|TRBV4-2|-|TRBJ1-4
CASSPRAGTGNEKLFF
TGTGCCAGCAGCCCGCGGGCGGGAACAGGGAACGAAAAACTGTTTTTT
>-|TRBV3-1|-|TRBJ1-3
CASSPPLSGNTIYF
TGTGCCAGCAGCCCCCCGCTCTCTGGAAACACCATATATTTT